The 18 T cell receptor beta chains listed next were all sequenced from one sample in a study of T cells in Graves' hyperthyroidism and ophthalmopathy. Researchers amplified the TCR beta CDR3 regions from RNA transcripts. RT-PCR in the first round (using the HTBI primer set) targeted the TCR CDR3. TCRdb passed the multiplex PCR reads through MiXCR, listing each CDR3 protein once. The sample contains roughly 720,000 distinct CDR3 sequences, around 15% of which appear only once. The sequenced sample was blood. The receptors shown here come from a man aged 50-59 years with Graves' hyperthyroidism.

This clonotype was recorded at least ten times. The chain employs TRBV3-1 and TRBJ2-7, with D possibly being TRBD1 (6 bases). V was shortened by 2 bases and J by 1 base, with 12 bases between the two germline ends. CDR1 is LGHDT, CDR2 YNNKEL, per germline (reference sequence). The CDR3 is 15 residues long. This CDR3 is CASSQSVGASYEQYF. In DNA, the CDR3 is TGTGCCAGCAGCCAATCCGTGGGGGCTTCCTACGAGCAGTACTTC.

Regarding this clonotype: A much bigger clone sits one base away, suggesting this may be a read error. The chain is built from TRBV14 and TRBJ1-1; 7 bases map to TRBD1. Germline assignment: CDR1 SGHDN and CDR2 FVKESK. The CDR3 consists of 14 residues. Written as DNA, the CDR3 is TGTGCCGGCAGCCGAACAGGGGCGAGCACTGAAGCTTTCTTT. Protein product: CAGSRTGASTEAFF.

This chain joins TRBV4-3 and TRBJ2-7; possible D gene TRBD1, 5 bases. The CDR3 runs 15 residues. Between the trimmed V and J ends, which lost 1 base and 0 bases, there was a span of 10 bases. The germline CDR1 and CDR2 sequences are LGHNA and YSLEER. CDR3 sequence reads: CASSQGRESSYEQYF. The CDR3 nucleotides are TGCGCCAGCAGCCAAGGCAGGGAAAGCTCCTACGAGCAGTACTTC.

The sample holds many counts of this clonotype. The chain has TRBV28 and TRBJ1-2, with TRBD1 as a possible D gene (6 bases). This CDR3 region has 16 residues. Germline CDR1 reads MDHEN; CDR2 reads SYDVKM. The ends were cut back, 1 base at V and 8 bases at J, with 20 bases in the middle. The CDR3 region has the DNA TGTGCCAGCAGTTTATCGGCAGGGGCGGGCTATGCAGGCTACACCTTC. Translated, it gives CASSLSAGAGYAGYTF.

This clonotype was detected many times. The chain carries TRBV10-2 and TRBJ2-5, with 10 bases identical to TRBD2. The V and J ends lost 5 bases and 1 base, in that order; junction bases with no gene match: 10. Germline-derived CDR1 and CDR2 are WSHSY and SAAADI. CDR3 length: 17 residues. CDR3 sequence reads: CASSTRLAGGLQETQYF. CDR3 coding DNA: TGCGCCAGCAGTACGCGATTAGCGGGAGGACTCCAAGAGACCCAGTACTTC.

This clonotype has just a few counts. The CDR3 DNA follows: TGTGCCAGCAGGTCACAATTTAACACTGAAGCTTTCTTT. This encodes CASRSQFNTEAFF. V is TRBV12-3 or TRBV12-4 and J is TRBJ1-1; D uncertain. V lost 6 bases and J lost 2, with 10 bases in between. The CDR3 runs to 13 residues.

This clonotype occurred a few times. The rearrangement joins TRBV6-1 to TRBJ2-7; 10 bases are shared with TRBD1. In germline, CDR1 is MNHNS, CDR2 SASEGT. The CDR3 sequence is 15 residues long. Trimming at V came to 6 bases and at J to 3 bases, leaving 8 bases not matched to a gene. CDR3 loop: CASSSAGTGVYEQYF. CDR3 DNA: TGTGCCAGCAGCTCCGCCGGGACAGGGGTCTACGAGCAGTACTTC.

This clonotype turned up a few times. The chain joins TRBV6-1 to TRBJ2-3; D is perhaps TRBD1 or TRBD2 (5 bases each). This CDR3 spans 14 amino acids. Germline loops: CDR1 MNHNS, CDR2 SASEGT. V was clipped by 8 bases and J by 3 bases, with 15 bases between them. The DNA for the CDR3 is TGTGCCAGCCTAGCCGGGACCCAGACAGATACGCAGTATTTT. Translated: CASLAGTQTDTQYF.

This clonotype occurred a few times. The chain links TRBV18 to TRBJ2-7, with a tentative D call TRBD1 (6 bases). The CDR3 extends over 17 amino acids. The V gene's germline CDR1 is KGHSH and CDR2 LQKENI. Trimming stripped 4 bases from V and 0 bases from J, with 19 bases between. CDR3 sequence: CASSLRPPGHPSYEQYF. CDR3 DNA: TGTGCCAGCTCACTCCGGCCCCCGGGACACCCCTCCTACGAGCAGTACTTC.

This clonotype has more than one count but fewer than ten. The CDR3 DNA follows: TGTGCCAGAAGCCCCGGTCGGACTAGCGTCTACAATGAGCAGTTCTTC. This gives the protein CARSPGRTSVYNEQFF. This rearrangement joins TRBV7-8 to TRBJ2-1; TRBD2 matches at 9 bases. CDR3 size: 16 residues. With 9 bases clipped from V and 3 bases from J, the junction kept 12 bases outside the gene matches. Per germline, CDR1 SGHVS and CDR2 FQNEAQ.

This clonotype was counted at least ten times. The chain joins TRBV2 to TRBJ1-1, with TRBD1 as a possible D gene (6 bases). The V gene lost 2 bases and the J gene lost 4 bases, with 8 bases spanning the gap. The CDR3 consists of 13 residues. Germline V gene lookup returns CDR1 SNHLY and CDR2 FYNNEI. DNA of the CDR3: TGTGCCAGCAGTGAACAGGGGCCCACTGAAGCTTTCTTT. As protein: CASSEQGPTEAFF.

V gene TRBV10-2 combines with J gene TRBJ2-1, with no clear D. The germline CDR1 and CDR2 sequences are WSHSY and SAAADI. The CDR3 spans 15 residues. With 3 bases removed from V and 0 bases from J, the gap between germline ends came to 9 bases. The DNA of the CDR3 is TGCGCCAGCAGTGAATCAAGCCGCTCCTACAATGAGCAGTTCTTC. Amino acid sequence: CASSESSRSYNEQFF.

This clonotype occurred many times. This chain connects TRBV11-2 to TRBJ1-3; 7 bases map to TRBD1. The CDR3 has 16 residues. Trimming took 4 bases from V and 4 from J; bases not matched to a gene: 10. CDR1 SGHAT and CDR2 FQNNGV come from the germline V gene. The CDR3 here is CASSYHGTVTGNTIYF. The CDR3 region has the DNA TGTGCCAGCAGCTATCATGGGACAGTTACAGGAAACACCATATATTTT.

The chain employs TRBV28 and TRBJ1-4; D unclear. CDR3 length: 10 residues. Germline V CDR1 and CDR2: MDHEN, SYDVKM. The V gene lost 6 bases and the J gene lost 10 bases, with 6 bases spanning the gap. The CDR3 loop reads CASSDGKLFF. CDR3 DNA: TGTGCCAGCAGCGACGGAAAACTGTTTTTT.

V usage is TRBV2 and J usage is TRBJ2-1; D could derive from TRBD1 or TRBD2 (5 bases each). Deletions cut 4 bases from V and 1 base from J, with 11 bases between. CDR3 length equals 15 residues. Germline-derived CDR1 and CDR2 are SNHLY and FYNNEI. The CDR3 is CASSARGGSYNEQFF. DNA for the CDR3: TGTGCCAGCAGTGCGAGGGGCGGATCCTACAATGAGCAGTTCTTC.

The genes are TRBV4-1 and TRBJ2-1; TRBD1 aligns across 7 bases. Germline assignment: CDR1 MGHRA and CDR2 YSYEKL. The junction had 11 bases not matched to a gene; V was cut back by 4 bases and J by 5 bases. CDR3 size: 16 residues. The chain's CDR3 is CASSLSTGTANNEQFF. In DNA form, the CDR3 reads TGCGCCAGCAGCCTCTCCACCGGGACAGCCAACAATGAGCAGTTCTTC.

This clonotype showed up just a few times. The rearrangement links TRBV6-1 to TRBJ1-1; 8 nucleotides agree with TRBD1. The length of the CDR3 is 15 residues. CDR1 is MNHNS and CDR2 is SASEGT in the germline V gene. The J segment lost 4 bases and the V segment lost 2 bases, leaving 6 bases of the junction unmatched. This chain's CDR3 is CASSEQGAGVTEAFF. The CDR3 bases are TGTGCCAGCAGTGAACAGGGGGCGGGTGTCACTGAAGCTTTCTTT.

This clonotype has only a few counts. The chain uses TRBV3-1 and TRBJ2-7, with 7 positions matching TRBD2. CDR3 size: 12 residues. V was clipped by 4 bases and J by 6 bases; unmatched bases: 3. Germline V gene data show CDR1 as LGHDT and CDR2 as YNNKEL (reference sequence). CDR3 in amino acids: CASSPSSGEQYF. Here the CDR3 DNA reads TGTGCCAGCAGCCCATCTAGCGGCGAGCAGTACTTC.